This is a list of T cell receptor beta chains from one sample in a study of T cell repertoires in cytomegalovirus infection. MiXCR, run by TCRdb on the reads, gives a single entry per CDR3 protein. The profile covers roughly 300,000 distinct CDR3 sequences, with 8% to 9.5% appearing a single time and 3.5% to 4.5% taken by the ten largest. Sample: PBMCs. Receptors were obtained from a human donor in good health (CMV status not recorded). Some clones in this sample may be carry-over from other donors' samples. The CDR3 runs from the conserved cysteine through the conserved F or W. The D gene is left open where the match is weak. A row's size may be missing; if present it is once, few, many or a size class.

.	.	TRBV7-9	TRBJ1-2	CASSLVRRDADYGYTF	TGTGCCAGCAGCTTGGTCCGTAGGGACGCGGACTATGGCTACACCTTC
.	.	TRBV12-5	TRBJ1-5	CASGPTEQPQHF	TGTGCTAGTGGTCCCACGGAACAGCCCCAGCATTTT
TRBD1	.	TRBV6-2/TRBV6-3	TRBJ1-1	CASSETDRVGEAFF	TGTGCCAGCAGCGAAACAGACAGGGTTGGCGAAGCTTTCTTT
TRBD1	.	TRBV5-1	TRBJ2-5	CASSFSTGVKETQYF	TGCGCCAGCAGCTTCTCGACAGGGGTAAAAGAGACCCAGTACTTC
.	few	TRBV4-1	TRBJ2-1	CASSQGLQGDEQFF	TGCGCCAGCAGCCAGGGCCTCCAAGGCGATGAGCAGTTCTTC
.	.	TRBV4-2	TRBJ1-6	CASSQELSSYNSPLHF	TGTGCCAGCAGCCAAGAACTCAGCTCCTATAATTCACCCCTCCACTTT
TRBD1	many	TRBV7-2	TRBJ1-1	CASSSSGGLNTEAFF	TGTGCCAGCAGCTCCTCAGGGGGCCTGAACACTGAAGCTTTCTTT
.	.	TRBV4-1	TRBJ2-4	CASSQVLAANIQYF	TGCGCCAGCAGCCAAGTATTGGCAGCTAACATTCAGTACTTC
.	.	TRBV19	TRBJ1-6	CASSLRAGNSPLHF	TGTGCCAGTAGTCTTCGGGCTGGTAATTCACCCCTCCACTTT
.	.	TRBV12-3/TRBV12-4	TRBJ2-5	CASRPGPEETQYF	TGTGCCAGCAGACCGGGGCCAGAAGAGACCCAGTACTTC
TRBD2	many	TRBV11-2	TRBJ2-7	CASSPSAGGPGEQYF	TGTGCCAGCAGCCCCTCAGCGGGGGGGCCAGGCGAGCAGTACTTC
.	many	TRBV7-2	TRBJ1-6	CASSFEAWGGSGSPLHF	TGTGCCAGCAGCTTTGAGGCTTGGGGGGGCTCGGGTTCACCCCTCCACTTT
.	.	TRBV12-5	TRBJ1-1	CASVPSGGARDTEAFF	TGTGCTAGTGTCCCTTCTGGGGGGGCGCGGGACACTGAAGCTTTCTTT
TRBD2	many	TRBV12-3/TRBV12-4	TRBJ2-5	CASSATSGGTQYF	TGTGCCAGCAGCGCGACTAGCGGGGGGACCCAGTACTTC
TRBD1	.	TRBV27	TRBJ2-1	CASRWTGGHNEQFF	TGTGCCAGCAGGTGGACAGGGGGTCACAATGAGCAGTTCTTC
.	.	TRBV15	TRBJ2-3	CATSKPQEGPPDTQYF	TGTGCCACCAGCAAACCCCAGGAGGGACCGCCAGATACGCAGTATTTT
TRBD2	.	TRBV18	TRBJ2-7	CASSTTSGSLNEQYF	TGTGCCAGCTCAACGACTAGCGGGAGCCTCAACGAGCAGTACTTC
.	many	TRBV28	TRBJ2-1	CASSAPSSYNEQFF	TGTGCCAGCAGTGCCCCTAGCTCCTACAATGAGCAGTTCTTC
TRBD2	.	TRBV18	TRBJ2-1	CASSLASGRWGEQFF	TGTGCCAGCTCACTAGCTAGCGGGAGATGGGGTGAGCAGTTCTTC